This T cell receptor beta chain was observed in a study of cytomegalovirus exposure and HLA in healthy donors. Study observations and caveats: A later analysis revealed that TCR association rates differed between HLA loci, peaking at DRB1 and bottoming out at HLA-C. Among the sequence variants, a highly shared cluster was likely an artifact of sequencing.

J was trimmed by 1 base and V by 6 bases; bases with no gene match: 6. Germline lookup yields CDR1 MNHEY and CDR2 SVGAGI. The CDR3 spans 15 residues. PCR used 60 Vbeta primers and 13 Jbeta primers. The protocol was immunoSEQ multiplex PCR, while the TCRdb copy is restricted to in-frame clones and leaves out a portion. The table records over 150,000 clones, around 80% of them present only once. This clone was counted between two and nine times. Antigen specificity is unknown. The receptor was derived from a boy younger than 10 in good health and CMV-seronegative. The chain joins TRBV6-5 to TRBJ2-5; 9 nucleotides agree with TRBD2. The sequenced sample was PBMCs. CDR3 nucleotides: TGTGCCAGCAGAGTTGCGGGGGGGCGCCAAGAGACCCAGTACTTC. Amino acid sequence: CASRVAGGRQETQYF.